This TCR beta chain was captured in a study of monozygotic twins with inflammatory bowel disease. Notes on this clonotype: Its cognate antigen is unknown.

Germline V gene data show CDR1 as ENHRY and CDR2 as SYGVKD. CDR3 length: 15 amino acids. Addition of UMIs with a 6-nucleotide sample barcode was achieved by template switching. Using TCRalpha and TCRbeta cDNA, the researchers carried out two nested PCRs that lasted 16 and 9 cycles. TCRdb re-called the 5' RACE reads and shows each CDR3 protein once, DNA omitted. Its listing shows 110,000 to 150,000 distinct CDR3 sequences. Study conclusions and caveats: Repertoire similarity was not found to differ between concordant and discordant twins, possibly from limited power.

This chain links TRBV10-3 with TRBJ1-6; with no DNA, the TCRdb D assignment of TRBD1 cannot be verified. The source of this sequence is a human donor with ulcerative colitis or Crohn's disease, or a healthy co-twin of an affected twin (not recorded which). Sequenced material: blood. CDR3 protein: CAIRLQGFGNSPLHF.